This entry lists 29 T cell receptor beta chains sequenced from one sample in a study of Graves' ophthalmopathy and Graves' hyperthyroidism listed by TCRdb under 2018. This sample was sequenced with an Illumina HiSeq 2000. TCR beta CDR3 regions were amplified from RNA transcripts for repertoire sequencing. A first-round RT-PCR used HTBI primers with the Qiagen OneStep RT-PCR kit, followed by a second-round multiplex PCR, size selection and purification. TCRdb reworked the public reads: Q25 trimming with fastp, MiXCR clone assembly, productive beta chains retained. One record per CDR3 amino acid sequence lists the most common genes and DNA. For this sample there are hundreds of thousands of distinct CDR3 sequences; about 44% appear just once. The ten largest make up approximately 46% of the sample. The sequencing input was peripheral blood. The receptors shown here come from an adult man with Graves' ophthalmopathy.

This clonotype has ten or more counts. The gene calls are TRBV12-3 or TRBV12-4 and TRBJ2-7; the D gene is possibly TRBD1 (5 bases). CDR3 length: 13 residues. Trimming took 5 bases from V and 5 from J, leaving 13 bases between them. The chain's CDR3 is CASSPSGLHEQYF. The CDR3 DNA reads TGTGCCAGCAGTCCATCAGGGTTACACGAGCAGTACTTC.

This clonotype showed up many times. The V and J genes are TRBV2 and TRBJ2-7; TRBD1 aligns across 7 bases. The length of the CDR3 is 14 residues. J gave up 2 bases and V 4 bases, and 5 bases lay outside the gene matches. Germline lookup yields CDR1 SNHLY and CDR2 FYNNEI. The CDR3 DNA reads TGTGCCAGCAGTGTAAGGGACAGAACCTACGAGCAGTACTTC. Translation: CASSVRDRTYEQYF.

This clonotype was found many times. One junction end does not reproduce the germline sequence, and a read error may be involved. V gene TRBV29-1 combines with J gene TRBJ2-7, with TRBD2 matching 8 bases. Germline V CDR1 and CDR2: SQVTM, ANQGSEA. This CDR3 has 12 amino acids. CDR3 amino acids: CSVGTSSYDQYF. In DNA, the CDR3 is TGCAGCGTTGGGACTAGCAGCTACGATCAGTACTTC.

Notes on this clonotype: In this CDR3 the conserved last residue, phenylalanine or tryptophan, is missing, so a read error is likely. The chain joins TRBV12-3 or TRBV12-4 to TRBJ2-5; maybe TRBD1 (5 bases). The CDR3 runs to 12 residues. The V end lost 5 bases, the J end lost 4 bases, and 8 bases lay between the germline ends. For the CDR3, the DNA is TGTGCCAGCAGTCTTCAGGGAGAGACCCAGTACTGC. This sequence encodes CASSLQGETQYC.

The chain is built from TRBV25-1 and TRBJ2-2, with TRBD1 as a possible D gene (6 bases). The germline gives CDR1 MGHDK, CDR2 SYGVNS. The CDR3 is made up of 14 amino acids. The germline V and J ends were trimmed by 8 bases and 4 bases, with 14 bases remaining between them. The CDR3 DNA sequence: TGTGCCAGCGTTGATCAGGGGAGCACCGGGGAGCTGTTTTTT. Translation: CASVDQGSTGELFF.

The V and J genes are TRBV2 and TRBJ2-7; D assignment may be TRBD1 or TRBD2 (6 bases each). The J call is uncertain, as TRBJ2-1 better fits the DNA end. CDR1 SNHLY and CDR2 FYNNEI come from the germline V gene. The CDR3 has 14 amino acids. The chain's CDR3 is CASRGGSSYNEQFF. The CDR3 bases are TGTGCCAGCAGGGGGGGCTCCTCCTACAATGAGCAGTTCTTC.

This CDR3 reads CSARDGREYQETQYF. DNA for the CDR3: TGCAGTGCTAGAGATGGGAGGGAATACCAAGAGACCCAGTACTTC. The V call is TRBV20-1, the J call TRBJ2-5, with TRBD2 matching 7 bases. CDR1 and CDR2 from the germline V gene are DFQATT and SNEGSKA (reference sequence). This CDR3 is built from 15 residues. V was pared by 0 bases and J by 0 bases, with 4 bases of the junction left unmatched.

This clonotype was picked up one time. The germline gene is not matched at one end of the junction; a read error may be the cause. V and J are TRBV7-9 and TRBJ2-5; D gene unclear. Matching the DNA end better, TRBJ2-7 makes the J call doubtful. Germline CDR1 SEHNR, CDR2 FQNEAQ (reference sequence). The CDR3 has 12 residues. In DNA, the CDR3 is TGTGCCAACAGCTCGTCCCCCCACGAGCAGTACTTC. Its translation: CANSSSPHEQYF.

Here the CDR3 DNA reads TGCGCCAGCAGCTTAATACAGTCCGGGGAGACCCAGTACTTC. Amino acids: CASSLIQSGETQYF. The J gene is TRBJ2-5, the V gene TRBV5-1; D gene ambiguous. Germline V gene data show CDR1 as SGHRS and CDR2 as YFSETQ. The CDR3 loop spans 14 amino acids. V was cut by 2 bases and J by 5 bases, with 13 bases left in between.

This clonotype has ten or more counts. This chain links TRBV15 with TRBJ1-1, with D unclear. The CDR3 runs 14 residues. The V end lost 4 bases, the J end lost 3 bases, and 12 bases lay between the germline ends. Germline values: CDR1 LNHNV, CDR2 YYDKDF (reference sequence). The CDR3 sequence: CATSTPVQDTEAFF. In DNA form, the CDR3 reads TGTGCCACCAGCACACCTGTTCAGGACACTGAAGCTTTCTTT.

J is TRBJ1-2 and V is TRBV5-8; 8 bases align to TRBD1. Losses at the gene ends were 1 base for V and 4 bases for J; bases not matched to a gene: 3. The V gene's germline CDR1 is SGHTS and CDR2 YDEGEE. The CDR3 is made up of 14 amino acids. The CDR3, as DNA: TGTGCCAGCAGCTTGCGAGGGACAGGCTATGGCTACACCTTC. As protein: CASSLRGTGYGYTF.

The chain carries TRBV7-9 and TRBJ2-2, with unresolved D. The length of the CDR3 is 15 residues. From germline, CDR1 is SEHNR and CDR2 FQNEAQ (reference sequence). Trimming shortened V by 5 bases and J by 7 bases, and 17 bases separated the two germline ends. The CDR3 reads CASSQDSLAFGELFF. CDR3 in DNA: TGTGCCAGCAGCCAAGATTCTCTCGCGTTCGGGGAGCTGTTTTTT.

The rearrangement uses TRBV15 and TRBJ1-1, with a tentative D call TRBD1 (5 bases). Germline lookup yields CDR1 LNHNV and CDR2 YYDKDF (reference sequence). The CDR3 is 15 amino acids. Trimming pared 0 bases from V and 2 bases from J, leaving 10 bases between. For the CDR3, the DNA is TGTGCCACCAGCAGAGATGGAGGGGTTAACACTGAAGCTTTCTTT. Amino acids: CATSRDGGVNTEAFF.

The rearrangement links TRBV7-3 to TRBJ2-1; 9 nucleotides match TRBD2. Germline V CDR1 and CDR2: SGHTA, FQGTGA. J lost 8 bases, V lost 5 bases, and 10 bases had no gene match. This CDR3 is 15 amino acids long. The CDR3, as DNA: TGTGCCAGCAGCCGTAGCGGGAGAAGTGGCGATGAGCAGTTCTTC. Translating gives CASSRSGRSGDEQFF.

This clonotype was counted a single time. The chain is built from TRBV20-1 and TRBJ2-7, with D perhaps TRBD1 (6 bases). The CDR3 spans 11 residues. Germline CDR1 DFQATT, CDR2 SNEGSKA (reference sequence). Trimming removed 5 bases from V and 5 bases from J, with 10 bases in between. CDR3 DNA sequence: TGCAGTGCTGTGGGGGCGAACGAGCAGTACTTC. Its protein is CSAVGANEQYF.

The V call is TRBV29-1, the J call TRBJ1-2; TRBD1 is a possible D gene (6 bases). The CDR3 is made up of 13 amino acids. Germline CDR1 is SQVTM and CDR2 is ANQGSEA. Trimming took 8 bases from V and 0 from J, leaving 13 bases between them. This CDR3 is CSLGTPSNYGYTF. Here the CDR3 DNA reads TGCAGCTTGGGGACACCTTCTAACTATGGCTACACCTTC.

This clonotype was counted many times. J is TRBJ1-2 and V is TRBV6-5; D gene uncertain. The germline V and J ends were trimmed by 7 bases and 3 bases, with 12 bases remaining between them. Germline V gene lookup returns CDR1 MNHEY and CDR2 SVGAGI. The CDR3 runs to 13 residues. CDR3 residues: CASTPRLYYGYTF. The CDR3, as DNA: TGTGCCAGCACCCCCCGGCTGTACTATGGCTACACCTTC.

The chain uses TRBV24-1 and TRBJ2-7, with TRBD1 as a possible D gene (5 bases). Germline values: CDR1 KGHDR, CDR2 SFDVKD. The ends were cut back, 3 bases at V and 3 bases at J, with 11 bases in the middle. CDR3 size: 14 residues. In DNA form, the CDR3 reads TGTGCCACCAGTGATCCCTCCAGGGTCTACGAGCAGTACTTC. Amino acid sequence: CATSDPSRVYEQYF.

J is TRBJ1-2 and V is TRBV25-1; maybe TRBD1 (6 bases). The CDR3 loop spans 14 amino acids. Germline V gene lookup returns CDR1 MGHDK and CDR2 SYGVNS. Trimming took off 8 bases at V and 0 bases at J, with 13 bases between the two ends. The CDR3 DNA is TGTGCCAGCCAGGACTGGACAGCTAACTATGGCTACACCTTC. This gives the protein CASQDWTANYGYTF.

About this clonotype: This clone may be a read error of a much larger clone one base away. The V and J genes are TRBV11-2 and TRBJ2-7; D may match TRBD1 or TRBD2 (5 bases each). The V gene lost 3 bases and the J gene lost 3 bases, with 12 bases spanning the gap. Germline lookup yields CDR1 SGHAT and CDR2 FQNNGV. The CDR3 contains 14 residues. The CDR3 loop is CASSLAGSYYEQYF. CDR3 nucleotides: TGTGCCAGCAGCTTGGCAGGGAGCTACTACGAGCAGTACTTC.

For this clonotype: Its ends do not fully match the called genes, so a read error is possible. V is TRBV10-2 and J is TRBJ2-1; TRBD2 matches at 9 bases. Per germline, CDR1 WSHSY and CDR2 SAAADI. The CDR3 is 14 residues long. The DNA for the CDR3 is TGTGCCAGCAGTGGGCTAGCGGGGAACAATGAGCAGTTCTTC. Residues: CASSGLAGNNEQFF.

V gene TRBV25-1 combines with J gene TRBJ1-4; TRBD1 aligns across 9 bases. The CDR3 extends over 16 amino acids. CDR1 and CDR2 (germline): MGHDK, SYGVNS. The J segment lost 7 bases and the V segment lost 3 bases, leaving 9 bases of the junction unmatched. CDR3 DNA sequence: TGTGCCAGCAGTGATAGTGCCGGGACAGGGTCTGAAAAACTGTTTTTT. Encoded protein: CASSDSAGTGSEKLFF.

As regards this clonotype: One end of the junction fails to match germline, which may point to a read error. The chain links TRBV10-3 to TRBJ2-5; 12 bases align to TRBD1. The CDR3 length is 17 residues. The V gene's germline CDR1 is ENHRY and CDR2 SYGVKD. The CDR3 nucleotides read TGTGCCACCAGTGACCCAGGGACAGGGGGCTCAAAGGAGACCCAGTACTTC. Translation: CATSDPGTGGSKETQYF.

V usage is TRBV20-1 and J usage is TRBJ1-1; D is unresolved. V was shortened by 3 bases and J by 4 bases, with 15 bases between the two germline ends. The germline V gene encodes CDR1 DFQATT and CDR2 SNEGSKA (reference sequence). This CDR3 has 14 residues. The CDR3, as DNA: TGCAGTGCTAGGTCTGGGATTTCGGGCACTGAAGCTTTCTTT. This sequence encodes CSARSGISGTEAFF.

This clonotype was counted ten times or more. The chain couples TRBV7-2 to TRBJ1-2; TRBD1 might be the D (6 bases). The ends were cut back, 2 bases at V and 0 bases at J, with 7 bases in the middle. The germline CDR1 and CDR2 sequences are SGHTA and FQGNSA. The CDR3 runs 14 residues. CDR3 sequence: CASSLRDTNYGYTF. In DNA, the CDR3 is TGTGCCAGCAGCTTACGGGACACTAACTATGGCTACACCTTC.

The chain carries TRBV29-1 and TRBJ1-3, with unresolved D. The V gene's germline CDR1 is SQVTM and CDR2 ANQGSEA. Trimming took 0 bases from V and 9 from J, leaving 0 bases between them. This CDR3 comprises 9 residues. CDR3 sequence reads: CSVEDTIYF. The CDR3 DNA follows: TGCAGCGTTGAAGACACCATATATTTT.

Comments on this clonotype: A clone one base away is much larger, so this may be a read error. This chain joins TRBV9 and TRBJ1-5; D is possibly TRBD1 (5 bases). The CDR3 has 15 residues. Trimming shortened V by 3 bases and J by 0 bases, and 10 bases separated the two germline ends. Germline V CDR1 and CDR2: SGDLS, YYNGEE. CDR3 amino acids: CASSAAGNSNQPQHF. CDR3 coding DNA: TGTGCCAGCAGCGCAGCAGGGAATAGCAATCAGCCCCAGCATTTT.

A remark on this clonotype: This may stem from a read error, because a much larger clone lies one nucleotide away. The J gene is TRBJ1-5, the V gene TRBV20-1; D is unresolved. V lost 3 bases and J 3 bases, leaving 12 bases between the germline ends. Germline V gives CDR1 DFQATT, CDR2 SNEGSKA (reference sequence). The CDR3 has 14 amino acids. The CDR3 loop is CSASSEEYNQPQHF. In DNA form, the CDR3 reads TGCAGTGCTAGCAGTGAGGAGTACAATCAGCCCCAGCATTTT.

V gene TRBV5-4 combines with J gene TRBJ2-6, with D perhaps TRBD1 (5 bases). The CDR3 is 18 residues long. V was clipped by 3 bases and J by 4 bases, with 20 bases between them. Germline loops: CDR1 SGHNT, CDR2 YYREEE (reference sequence). The CDR3 nucleotides read TGTGCCAGCAGCTACTACTACAGCTCTCACAGGGGGGCCAACGTCCTGACTTTC. This translates into CASSYYYSSHRGANVLTF.